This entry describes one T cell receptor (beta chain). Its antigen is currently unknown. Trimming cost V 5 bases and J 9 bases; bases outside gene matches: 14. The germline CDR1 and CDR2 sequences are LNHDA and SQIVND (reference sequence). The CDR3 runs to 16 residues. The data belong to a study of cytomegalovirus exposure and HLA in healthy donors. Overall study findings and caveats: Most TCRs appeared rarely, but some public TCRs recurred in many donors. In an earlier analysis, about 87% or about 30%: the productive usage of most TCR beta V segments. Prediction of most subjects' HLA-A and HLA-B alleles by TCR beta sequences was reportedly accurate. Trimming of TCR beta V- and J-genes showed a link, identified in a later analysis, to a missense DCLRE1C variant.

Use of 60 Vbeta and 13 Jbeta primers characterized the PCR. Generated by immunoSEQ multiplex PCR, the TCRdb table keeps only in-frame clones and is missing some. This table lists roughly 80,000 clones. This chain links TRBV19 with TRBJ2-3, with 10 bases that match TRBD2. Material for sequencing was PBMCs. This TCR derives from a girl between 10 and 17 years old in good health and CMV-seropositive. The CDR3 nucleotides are TGTGCCAGTAGTTTGGAATCTAGCGGGGGACCCTTGACGCAGTATTTT. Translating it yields CASSLESSGGPLTQYF.